This TCR beta chain was recorded in a study of shared clonotypes between healthy human individuals. General study results and limits: Clonotypes not shared had lower generation probabilities than those common to all four donors.

Positively selected for CCR7, the CD45RO-negative cells used as naive CD8 cells excluded terminally differentiated effector memory CD45RA+ cells. Among the donors, all were Caucasian adults who lived in Nashville, Tennessee. With regard to this clone: Its antigen is undetermined.

Germline values: CDR1 MNHNS, CDR2 SASEGT. The CDR3 is 13 amino acids. Trimming removed 8 bases at V and 1 base at J, with 8 bases between. Profiling relied on immunoSEQ multiplex PCR, and the TCRdb table lists in-frame clones only, not all of them. The table lists about 2 million clones, approximately 94% of them singletons. The sample comprised naive CD8+ T cells sorted from blood. The receptor's source is a man between 18 and 29 years old in good health. The chain carries TRBV6-1 and TRBJ2-2; possible D gene TRBD2, 5 bases. In DNA, the CDR3 is TGTGCCAGCCGGAGGCAGAACACCGGGGAGCTGTTTTTT. Amino acids: CASRRQNTGELFF.